Below are 32 T cell receptor beta chains sequenced from a single sample in a study of cytomegalovirus exposure and HLA in healthy donors. The study ran its PCR with 60 Vbeta and 13 Jbeta primers. Sequencing was performed with immunoSEQ multiplex PCR; in TCRdb, only in-frame clones are kept and a portion is missing. The sample yields 65,000 to 95,000 clones, roughly 80% seen once. The sequenced sample was PBMCs. These receptors all come from a human donor in good health.

On this clone: Germline and junction disagree at one end, which may indicate a read error. The chain employs TRBV5-1 and TRBJ1-6; 8 bases map to TRBD1. Per germline, CDR1 SGHRS and CDR2 YFSETQ. The CDR3 covers 15 residues. CDR3 in amino acids: CASSARQGYNSPLNF. CDR3 DNA sequence: TGCGCCAGCAGCGCGCGACAGGGGTATAATTCACCCCTCAACTTT.

This rearrangement joins TRBV9 to TRBJ2-3; TRBD2 matches at 11 bases. Germline CDR1 reads SGDLS; CDR2 reads YYNGEE. V shed 4 bases, J shed 4 bases, and the junction held 5 bases outside the gene matches. CDR3 length: 15 amino acids. CDR3 region: CASSLAGGRSDTQYF. In DNA, the CDR3 is TGTGCCAGCAGCCTAGCGGGGGGAAGATCAGATACGCAGTATTTT.

The chain couples TRBV18 to TRBJ1-1; the D gene is possibly TRBD1 (6 bases). V was pared by 0 bases and J by 3 bases, with 8 bases between. The CDR3 loop spans 14 amino acids. Germline lookup yields CDR1 KGHSH and CDR2 LQKENI. The CDR3 is CASSPPGADTEAFF. The CDR3 DNA reads TGTGCCAGCTCACCACCGGGGGCGGACACTGAAGCTTTCTTT.

V is TRBV14 and J is TRBJ2-3; 7 nucleotides line up with TRBD2. The CDR3 has 15 residues. V gave up 4 bases and J gave up 2 bases; unmatched junction bases: 6. Germline loops: CDR1 SGHDN, CDR2 FVKESK. The CDR3 DNA is TGTGCCAGCAGCCCCAGGGAGGGCCACACAGATACGCAGTATTTT. Its translation: CASSPREGHTDTQYF.

The chain employs TRBV10-2 and TRBJ1-1; D may be TRBD1 (5 bases). With 0 bases removed from V and 5 bases from J, the gap between germline ends came to 16 bases. The CDR3 covers 16 residues. The germline V gene encodes CDR1 WSHSY and CDR2 SAAADI. CDR3 coding DNA: TGCGCCAGCAGTGAGTCCGGCAGGGCCTTGGAAACTGAAGCTTTCTTT. It specifies CASSESGRALETEAFF.

The chain combines TRBV28 with TRBJ2-5; 15 bases are a match to TRBD2. The CDR3 runs 19 residues. The trim removed 6 bases at V and 9 bases at J, leaving 20 bases unmatched. CDR1 and CDR2 (germline): MDHEN, SYDVKM. The CDR3 nucleotides are TGTGCCAGCAGCCAGAGCGGACTAGCGGGGGGGGCCTCCAGTTGGGCCCAGTACTTC. Translated: CASSQSGLAGGASSWAQYF.

The table lists this clone with a count of one. The chain is built from TRBV4-3 and TRBJ1-5; unclear D gene. The germline V and J ends were trimmed by 4 bases and 0 bases, with 4 bases remaining between them. Germline-derived CDR1 and CDR2 are LGHNA and YSLEER. The CDR3 contains 13 residues. The CDR3 DNA follows: TGCGCCAGCAGCCGCGATAGCAATCAGCCCCAGCATTTT. Translating it yields CASSRDSNQPQHF.

CDR3 protein: CASSLTGGEAGNTIYF. Here the CDR3 DNA reads TGTGCCAGCAGCTTGACAGGGGGGGAGGCTGGAAACACCATATATTTT. The gene calls are TRBV5-4 and TRBJ1-3, with 8 bases that match TRBD1. The trim removed 1 base at V and 2 bases at J, leaving 5 bases unmatched. Germline-derived CDR1 and CDR2 are SGHNT and YYREEE (reference sequence). This CDR3 region has 16 residues. The variable domain in full, completed from reference TRBV5-4 and TRBJ1-3, reads ETGVTQSPTHLIKTRGQQVTLRCSSQSGHNTVSWYQQALGQGPQFIFQYYREEENGRGNFPPRFSGLQFPNYSSELNVNALELDDSALYLCASSLTGGEAGNTIYFGEGSWLTVV.

The rearrangement joins TRBV18 to TRBJ1-4; 10 bases agree with TRBD1. V lost 3 bases to trimming and J lost 8 bases; unmatched junction nucleotides: 9. The CDR3 is made up of 16 amino acids. Per germline, CDR1 KGHSH and CDR2 LQKENI. CDR3 residues: CASSPLTGTGEEKLFF. The CDR3 DNA reads as TGTGCCAGCTCACCTCTGACCGGGACAGGGGAGGAAAAACTGTTTTTT.

The chain uses TRBV4-3 and TRBJ1-1; D ambiguous. This CDR3 has 13 residues. Germline V CDR1 and CDR2: LGHNA, YSLEER. V lost 0 bases and J 7 bases, leaving 9 bases between the germline ends. CDR3 DNA sequence: TGCGCCAGCAGCCAAGAGTCAAGCTTTGAAGCTTTCTTT. Translation gives CASSQESSFEAFF.

The chain links TRBV4-3 to TRBJ2-7; 13 bases map to TRBD2. The CDR3 sequence is 16 residues long. Germline loops: CDR1 LGHNA, CDR2 YSLEER. Trimming took 0 bases from V and 7 from J; bases not matched to a gene: 6. CDR3 protein: CASSQDTSGGVREQYF. CDR3 coding DNA: TGCGCCAGCAGCCAAGATACTAGCGGGGGGGTTCGAGAGCAGTACTTC.

The chain joins TRBV7-8 to TRBJ1-2; TRBD1 agrees at 8 bases. The J segment lost 3 bases and the V segment lost 5 bases, leaving 8 bases of the junction unmatched. CDR1 SGHVS and CDR2 FQNEAQ come from the germline V gene. There are 15 residues in the CDR3. The CDR3 DNA reads TGTGCCAGCAGCCGGACAGGGATTGGGGACTATGGCTACACCTTC. Amino acid sequence: CASSRTGIGDYGYTF.

This clone was recorded a few times. The chain links TRBV30 to TRBJ1-4; D is undetermined. Germline V CDR1 and CDR2: GTSNPN, SVGIG (reference sequence). Trimming cost V 3 bases and J 8 bases, with 7 bases left between them. This CDR3 is built from 11 residues. CDR3 in DNA: TGTGCCTGGAGCTCGGGGGAAAAACTGTTTTTT. Translating it yields CAWSSGEKLFF.

V is TRBV7-2 and J is TRBJ1-2; 8 bases line up with TRBD1. Unmatched junction bases numbered 14, after V lost 6 bases and J lost 8 bases. The CDR3 sequence is 15 residues long. Per germline, CDR1 SGHTA and CDR2 FQGNSA. The CDR3 sequence is CASSSMGQAVGGYTF. The DNA for the CDR3 is TGTGCCAGCAGTTCGATGGGACAGGCGGTTGGCGGCTACACCTTC.

This clone was picked up one time. J is TRBJ1-2 and V is TRBV27, with TRBD1 matching over 10 bases. The CDR3 has 13 amino acids. V lost 4 bases, J lost 6 bases, and 2 bases stayed unmatched. Germline V gives CDR1 MNHEY, CDR2 SMNVEV (reference sequence). The CDR3 DNA is TGTGCCAGCAGTTGGGGGACAGGGGATGGCTACACCTTC. Protein: CASSWGTGDGYTF.

The chain employs TRBV6-4 and TRBJ2-3; TRBD1 matches 8 bases. Germline values: CDR1 MRHNA, CDR2 SNTAGT. The CDR3 consists of 15 residues. V dropped 6 bases and J dropped 0; count of bases not matched to a gene: 5. Here the CDR3 reads CASSSTGGSTDTQYF. CDR3 DNA: TGTGCCAGCAGCTCTACAGGGGGTAGCACAGATACGCAGTATTTT.

This chain links TRBV5-1 with TRBJ2-1; D is perhaps TRBD1 (6 bases). Germline values: CDR1 SGHRS, CDR2 YFSETQ. The CDR3 extends over 16 amino acids. Trimming shortened V by 1 base and J by 3 bases, and 14 bases separated the two germline ends. The DNA of the CDR3 is TGCGCCAGCAGCTTGTTTCCGGACAGCAACTACAATGAGCAGTTCTTC. As protein: CASSLFPDSNYNEQFF. Full variable domain (outside the CDR3, taken from reference TRBV5-1 and TRBJ2-1): KAGVTQTPRYLIKTRGQQVTLSCSPISGHRSVSWYQQTPGQGLQFLFEYFSETQRNKGNFPGRFSGRQFSNSRSEMNVSTLELGDSALYLCASSLFPDSNYNEQFFGPGTRLTVL.

The CDR3 nucleotides are TGTGCCAGCTCCTACGCAGGAGCGGTAAGGACTGAAGCTTTCTTT. It translates to CASSYAGAVRTEAFF. V and J are TRBV18 and TRBJ1-1; D is unresolved. The germline V and J ends were trimmed by 6 bases and 5 bases, with 19 bases remaining between them. Germline CDR1 reads KGHSH; CDR2 reads LQKENI. This CDR3 contains 15 residues. The variable domain in full, completed from reference TRBV18 and TRBJ1-1, reads NAGVMQNPRHLVRRRGQEARLRCSPMKGHSHVYWYRQLPEEGLKFMVYLQKENIIDESGMPKERFSAEFPKEGPSILRIQQVVRGDSAAYFCASSYAGAVRTEAFFGQGTRLTVV.

The rearrangement links TRBV7-9 to TRBJ2-7; the match to TRBD1 covers 10 bases. The CDR3 is 16 amino acids. Germline CDR1 SEHNR, CDR2 FQNEAQ (reference sequence). The V and J ends lost 3 bases and 5 bases, in that order; junction bases with no gene match: 10. CDR3 sequence reads: CASSFLGTGVRDEQYF. CDR3 nucleotides: TGTGCCAGCAGCTTTCTTGGGACAGGGGTGAGGGACGAGCAGTACTTC. The whole variable domain, filled in from reference TRBV7-9 and TRBJ2-7, reads DTGVSQNPRHKITKRGQNVTFRCDPISEHNRLYWYRQTLGQGPEFLTYFQNEAQLEKSRLLSDRFSAERPKGSFSTLEIQRTEQGDSAMYLCASSFLGTGVRDEQYFGPGTRLTVT.

This clone has only a few counts. The CDR3, as DNA: TGTGCCAGCAGCCAAACCCCAGGGGGCGCGACCGGGGAGCTGTTTTTT. Translating gives CASSQTPGGATGELFF. The genes are TRBV11-2 and TRBJ2-2, with TRBD1 identical over 8 bases. There are 16 residues in the CDR3. Germline CDR1 is SGHAT and CDR2 is FQNNGV. J lost 5 bases, V lost 5 bases, and 10 bases had no gene match.

This chain uses TRBV2 with TRBJ2-3; TRBD2 is a possible D gene (6 bases). CDR1 and CDR2 from the germline V gene are SNHLY and FYNNEI. V was pared by 8 bases and J by 1 base, with 13 bases between. The CDR3 extends over 14 amino acids. DNA for the CDR3: TGTGCCAGCCGAGCGGGTATGGGCACAGATACGCAGTATTTT. It specifies CASRAGMGTDTQYF.

J is TRBJ1-4 and V is TRBV6-1; D is uncertain. Between the trimmed V and J ends, which lost 1 base and 5 bases, there was a span of 8 bases. Germline V CDR1 and CDR2: MNHNS, SASEGT. The CDR3 length is 14 residues. The CDR3 sequence is CASSEGGFNEKLFF. CDR3 sequence (DNA): TGTGCCAGCAGTGAAGGAGGGTTCAATGAAAAACTGTTTTTT.

This chain links TRBV13 with TRBJ2-1, with D possibly matching TRBD2 (5 bases). V gave up 5 bases and J gave up 2 bases, with 13 bases separating them. Germline assignment: CDR1 PRHDT and CDR2 FYEKMQ (reference sequence). This CDR3 has 15 amino acids. The CDR3 DNA reads as TGTGCCAGCAGCGCCCGGGATGGGGCCTACAATGAGCAGTTCTTC. Translated: CASSARDGAYNEQFF.

Note on this clone: Relative to the germline gene, one junction end is altered; a read error may explain this. The chain couples TRBV7-7 to TRBJ2-2; 7 bases map to TRBD1. The CDR3 runs 13 residues. Germline V gene sequence: CDR1 SSHAT, CDR2 FNYEAQ (reference sequence). The DNA for the CDR3 is TGTGCTAGCAGCTCCAACAGGGGCGGGGAGCTGTTTTTT. Encoded protein: CASSSNRGGELFF. The full variable domain, in which reference TRBV7-7 and TRBJ2-2 provide the parts outside the CDR3, is GAGVSQSPRYKVTKRGQDVTLRCDPISSHATLYWYQQALGQGPEFLTYFNYEAQPDKSGLPSDRFSAERPEGSISTLTIQRTEQRDSAMYRCASSSNRGGELFFGEGSRLTVL.

This chain uses TRBV7-9 with TRBJ1-1; the D is unclear. V was cut by 0 bases and J by 5 bases, with 10 bases left in between. CDR1 and CDR2 from the germline V gene are SEHNR and FQNEAQ (reference sequence). There are 14 residues in the CDR3. CDR3: CASSLAMGGTEAFF. The CDR3 DNA follows: TGTGCCAGCAGCTTAGCGATGGGAGGGACTGAAGCTTTCTTT.

The gene calls are TRBV7-2 and TRBJ2-7, with 8 positions matching TRBD1. The CDR3 runs 13 residues. CDR1 is SGHTA and CDR2 is FQGNSA in the germline V gene. Trimming removed 4 bases from V and 5 bases from J; junction bases left unmatched: 4. The DNA of the CDR3 is TGTGCCAGCAGCTATTCAGGGGGCGACGAGCAGTACTTC. Its protein product is CASSYSGGDEQYF.

In its sample, this clone was seen once. This chain links TRBV9 with TRBJ2-7; 16 bases agree with TRBD2. Looked up from germline, CDR1 is SGDLS and CDR2 is YYNGEE. This CDR3 contains 18 residues. With 4 bases clipped from V and 0 bases from J, the junction kept 7 bases outside the gene matches. Here the CDR3 reads CASSPGLAGGSSSYEQYF. CDR3 DNA: TGTGCCAGCAGCCCGGGACTAGCGGGGGGGTCCAGCTCCTACGAGCAGTACTTC. The variable domain in full, completed from reference TRBV9 and TRBJ2-7, reads DSGVTQTPKHLITATGQRVTLRCSPRSGDLSVYWYQQSLDQGLQFLIQYYNGEERAKGNILERFSAQQFPDLHSELNLSSLELGDSALYFCASSPGLAGGSSSYEQYFGPGTRLTVT.

The chain uses TRBV6-5 and TRBJ1-1; TRBD1 matches 10 bases. With V trimmed by 3 bases and J by 5 bases, 6 bases remained unmatched. Germline CDR1 is MNHEY and CDR2 is SVGAGI. This CDR3 has 15 amino acids. CDR3 sequence (DNA): TGTGCCAGCAGTTATTCCGGGACAGGGGTGACTGAAGCTTTCTTT. As protein: CASSYSGTGVTEAFF.

V usage is TRBV13 and J usage is TRBJ2-7; TRBD1 matches at 10 bases. Looked up from germline, CDR1 is PRHDT and CDR2 is FYEKMQ (reference sequence). The J segment lost 5 bases and the V segment lost 6 bases, leaving 10 bases of the junction unmatched. The CDR3 length is 15 residues. In DNA, the CDR3 is TGTGCCAGCAGAACGACAGGGGGCGCGAGAAACGAGCAGTACTTC. This translates into CASRTTGGARNEQYF.

The chain has TRBV7-9 and TRBJ2-3, with 9 bases fitting TRBD2. The CDR3 is made up of 15 amino acids. Germline V CDR1 and CDR2: SEHNR, FQNEAQ (reference sequence). The V segment lost 5 bases and the J segment 5 bases; nucleotides outside the gene matches: 8. Here the CDR3 DNA reads TGTGCCAGCAGCCACGCTACACTAGCGGGAGATACGCAGTATTTT. This codes for CASSHATLAGDTQYF.

This chain uses TRBV5-5 with TRBJ1-3; no clear D. The CDR3 runs 18 residues. Trimming took off 0 bases at V and 0 bases at J, with 16 bases between the two ends. The germline V gene encodes CDR1 SGHKS and CDR2 YYEKEE (reference sequence). CDR3 DNA: TGTGCCAGCAGCTTGGGACTGAGAAATGCACACTCTGGAAACACCATATATTTT. This codes for CASSLGLRNAHSGNTIYF.

The V gene is TRBV15, the J gene TRBJ1-2, with 8 bases that match TRBD1. With V trimmed by 5 bases and J by 8 bases, 7 bases remained unmatched. This CDR3 is 13 amino acids long. Germline CDR1 is LNHNV and CDR2 is YYDKDF (reference sequence). The CDR3 region has the DNA TGTGCCACCAGCCGACAGGGGTTAGGCGGCTACACCTTC. It translates to CATSRQGLGGYTF.